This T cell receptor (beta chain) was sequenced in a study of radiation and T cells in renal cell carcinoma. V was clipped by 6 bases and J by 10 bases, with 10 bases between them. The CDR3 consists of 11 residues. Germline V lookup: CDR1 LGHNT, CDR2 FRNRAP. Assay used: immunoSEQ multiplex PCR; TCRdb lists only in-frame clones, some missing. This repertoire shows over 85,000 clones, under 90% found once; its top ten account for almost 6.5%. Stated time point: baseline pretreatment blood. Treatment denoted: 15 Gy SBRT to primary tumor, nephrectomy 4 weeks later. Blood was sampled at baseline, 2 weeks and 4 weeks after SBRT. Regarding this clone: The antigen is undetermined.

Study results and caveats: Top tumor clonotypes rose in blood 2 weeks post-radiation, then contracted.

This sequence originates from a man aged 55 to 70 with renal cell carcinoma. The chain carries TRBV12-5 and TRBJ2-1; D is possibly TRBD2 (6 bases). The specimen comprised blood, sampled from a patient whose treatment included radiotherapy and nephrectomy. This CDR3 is CASGKSGEQFF. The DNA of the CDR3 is TGTGCTAGTGGGAAAAGCGGGGAGCAGTTCTTC.